Included here is one TCR beta chain sequence, with context. Antigen: not known. This record comes from a study of T cells after yellow fever vaccination. The study's findings and limits: Clones that expanded after primary vaccination mostly reappeared after the booster (96% CD4, about 91% CD8).

There are 16 residues in the CDR3. Per germline, CDR1 DFQATT and CDR2 SNEGSKA (reference sequence). Trimming removed 0 bases at V and 4 bases at J, with 18 bases between. TCRdb re-called the 5' RACE reads through MiXCR, storing one row per CDR3 protein. The repertoire has about 330,000 distinct CDR3 sequences, 6.8% of them found once; the top ten carry roughly 19%. The source was PBMCs, collected roughly 47 days after the first yellow fever vaccination. The TCR comes from a man aged 18 to 30 who received the YFV17D yellow fever vaccine. The V and J genes are TRBV20-1 and TRBJ1-1; weak D call: TRBD1 (5 bases). The CDR3 sequence: CSARDNRGAGPTEAFF. CDR3 sequence (DNA): TGCAGTGCTAGAGATAATCGTGGCGCAGGGCCCACTGAAGCTTTCTTT.